One T cell receptor beta chain is described in this entry. These data come from a study of follicular helper T cells after annual influenza vaccination. Time point of the sample: 2015-2016 season, pre-vaccination. Before and after seasonal inactivated influenza vaccination, adults gave blood for sorting CD4 subsets for sequencing. Community-dwelling subjects without influenza vaccination in the prior 6 months were enrolled. Some clones are missing from TCRdb's copy, which holds only in-frame ones; the method was immunoSEQ multiplex PCR. The sample consists of about 14,000 clones, roughly 74% of them appearing once. This CDR3 has 13 amino acids. CDR1 and CDR2 from the germline V gene are MNHNS and SASEGT. Trimming took 11 bases from V and 3 from J, leaving 17 bases between them.

The sequence came from an adult who received the influenza vaccine. The sample in question was CXCR5- memory CD4+ T cells sorted from blood, obtained on the day of influenza vaccination. This chain uses TRBV6-1 with TRBJ2-7; no reliable D call. CDR3 amino acids: CAAQVPNFYEQYF. The CDR3 nucleotides read TGTGCCGCTCAAGTCCCCAATTTCTACGAGCAGTACTTC.